This is a list of T cell receptor beta chains from one sample in a study of blood T cell repertoires in COVID-19. Only in-frame clones appear in the TCRdb table, and some are missing; sequencing was by immunoSEQ multiplex PCR. The repertoire includes roughly 100,000 clones, 81% of them detected once, and roughly two fifths sits in the top ten. Sequenced input: peripheral blood. The receptors derive from a man of 80 years or more with acute or convalescent COVID-19. Each CDR3 is given with its conserved first and last residue. Fields, in order: clone size, J gene, D gene, V gene, CDR3 protein, CDR3 DNA. The D gene is left open where the match is weak. Clone size is not always given. Where it is, it says once, few, many or a class for expanded clones.

once | TRBJ2-1 | . | TRBV6-5 | CASRGSYNEQFF | TGTGCCAGCCGAGGGTCCTACAATGAGCAGTTCTTC
. | TRBJ1-1 | . | TRBV27 | CASSLKPGGTEAFF | TGTGCCAGCAGTTTAAAACCCGGAGGGACTGAAGCTTTCTTT
. | TRBJ2-7 | . | TRBV11-2 | CASSLDLERSYEQYF | TGTGCCAGCAGCTTAGATCTGGAGAGATCCTACGAGCAGTACTTC
. | TRBJ2-3 | . | TRBV7-3 | CASSFDGRTDTQYF | TGTGCCAGCAGCTTCGACGGGAGAACAGATACGCAGTATTTT
once | TRBJ2-4 | . | TRBV6-4 | CASSDNGYIQYF | TGTGCCAGCAGTGACAACGGGTACATTCAGTACTTC
few | TRBJ2-5 | TRBD1 | TRBV7-7 | CASSLANTGEETQYF | TGTGCTAGCAGCTTAGCCAATACAGGGGAAGAGACCCAGTACTTC
. | TRBJ1-5 | . | TRBV4-1 | CASSQEANIPGESQPQHF | TGCGCCAGCAGCCAAGAGGCCAATATACCAGGGGAAAGTCAGCCCCAGCATTTT
. | TRBJ2-3 | . | TRBV29-1 | CSVELQTDTQYF | TGCAGCGTTGAACTGCAGACAGATACGCAGTATTTT
. | TRBJ2-5 | TRBD1 | TRBV7-3 | CASSRTGGEETQYF | TGTGCCAGCAGCCGGACAGGGGGCGAAGAGACCCAGTACTTC
. | TRBJ2-3 | . | TRBV5-1 | CASSLDGTPGRDTQYF | TGCGCCAGCAGCTTGGATGGCACCCCGGGGAGAGATACGCAGTATTTT
. | TRBJ2-7 | TRBD1 | TRBV20-1 | CSASTDRGNEQYF | TGCAGTGCTAGTACGGACAGGGGGAACGAGCAGTACTTC
. | TRBJ1-5 | . | TRBV10-3 | CAISDHFNQPQHF | TGTGCCATCAGTGACCACTTCAATCAGCCCCAGCATTTT
. | TRBJ1-4 | . | TRBV7-9 | CASSLTQINEKLFF | TGTGCCAGCAGCTTAACACAGATTAATGAAAAACTGTTTTTT
. | TRBJ2-5 | . | TRBV3-1/TRBV3-2 | CASSSRTQETQYF | TGTGCCAGCAGCTCGCGAACCCAAGAAACCCAGTACTTC
. | TRBJ1-2 | TRBD1 | TRBV11-3 | CASSLERGQGWYYGYTF | TGTGCCAGCAGCTTAGAGCGCGGACAGGGATGGTACTATGGCTACACCTTC
. | TRBJ2-2 | TRBD1 | TRBV11-3 | CASSLAPGQGSFGRELFF | TGTGCCAGCAGCTTAGCACCGGGACAGGGGAGCTTTGGTAGGGAGCTGTTTTTT
. | TRBJ1-1 | TRBD1 | TRBV5-1 | CASSSGTGHTEAFF | TGCGCCAGCAGCTCCGGGACAGGGCACACTGAAGCTTTCTTT
. | TRBJ1-1 | . | TRBV5-1 | CASSLAPGDTEAFF | TGCGCCAGCAGCTTGGCGCCAGGGGACACTGAAGCTTTCTTT
. | TRBJ2-7 | . | TRBV7-3 | CASSLVPGNYEQYF | TGTGCCAGCAGCTTGGTCCCCGGGAACTACGAGCAGTACTTC
. | TRBJ2-4 | . | TRBV28 | CASTKSGHLKNIQYF | TGTGCCAGCACCAAATCGGGACACCTCAAAAACATTCAGTACTTC
. | TRBJ2-5 | . | TRBV7-2 | CASSLFSGSQETQYF | TGTGCCAGCAGCTTGTTTTCGGGAAGCCAAGAGACCCAGTACTTC
. | TRBJ1-5 | TRBD1 | TRBV19 | CASSMRTGGNQPQHF | TGTGCCAGTAGTATGAGGACAGGGGGCAATCAGCCCCAGCATTTT
. | TRBJ1-2 | . | TRBV2 | CASSEGQLYYGYTF | TGTGCCAGCAGTGAGGGGCAGCTTTACTATGGCTACACCTTC
. | TRBJ2-5 | TRBD2 | TRBV27 | CASSPRTSGRRETQYF | TGTGCCAGCAGTCCCAGGACTAGCGGGAGGCGAGAGACCCAGTACTTC
. | TRBJ2-5 | . | TRBV20-1 | CSASPFGIQETQYF | TGCAGTGCAAGTCCTTTCGGGATCCAAGAGACCCAGTACTTC
. | TRBJ2-2 | TRBD1 | TRBV6-5 | CASRGQGEAGELFF | TGTGCCAGCAGGGGACAGGGGGAGGCCGGGGAGCTGTTTTTT
. | TRBJ1-4 | . | TRBV28 | CASCATNEKLFF | TGTGCCAGCTGCGCAACTAATGAAAAACTGTTTTTT
once | TRBJ2-3 | TRBD1 | TRBV5-1 | CASSDWDRGLTDTQYF | TGCGCCAGCAGCGACTGGGACAGGGGGTTGACAGATACGCAGTATTTT
few | TRBJ1-5 | . | TRBV7-2 | CASSRVPGSQPQHF | TGTGCCAGCAGCCGGGTACCTGGGAGTCAGCCCCAGCATTTT
. | TRBJ2-1 | TRBD2 | TRBV20-1 | CSASHILAGSYNEQFF | TGCAGTGCTAGTCATATACTAGCGGGCAGCTACAATGAGCAGTTCTTC
once | TRBJ1-2 | . | TRBV5-1 | CASSRDSPGGYTF | TGCGCCAGCAGCCGGGACTCGCCGGGTGGCTACACCTTC
once | TRBJ1-4 | . | TRBV30 | CAWSRPGTNEKLFF | TGTGCCTGGAGTCGGCCAGGGACTAATGAAAAACTGTTTTTT
. | TRBJ2-3 | . | TRBV19 | CASSMGAIASDTQYF | TGTGCCAGTAGTATGGGGGCGATTGCCTCAGATACGCAGTATTTT
. | TRBJ2-1 | TRBD2 | TRBV5-1 | CASSTTSGTLFNEQFF | TGCGCCAGCAGCACGACTAGCGGGACGCTTTTCAATGAGCAGTTCTTC
. | TRBJ2-5 | TRBD2 | TRBV5-4 | CASSLAASGRGETQYF | TGTGCCAGCAGCTTGGCGGCTAGCGGGAGGGGTGAGACCCAGTACTTC
. | TRBJ2-1 | TRBD1 | TRBV10-2 | CASSEWGTVNEQFF | TGCGCCAGCAGTGAATGGGGGACAGTCAATGAGCAGTTCTTC
. | TRBJ2-3 | TRBD1 | TRBV5-8 | CASSPGQVPDTQYF | TGTGCCAGCAGCCCGGGACAGGTCCCAGATACGCAGTATTTT
. | TRBJ1-4 | . | TRBV28 | CASRDSVNEKLFF | TGTGCCAGCAGGGACAGTGTGAATGAAAAACTGTTTTTT
. | TRBJ1-4 | TRBD1 | TRBV28 | CASSSTGTGNEKLFF | TGTGCCAGCAGTTCCACCGGGACAGGGAATGAAAAACTGTTTTTT
. | TRBJ2-6 | . | TRBV7-2 | CASSPFLDSSGANVLTF | TGTGCCAGCAGCCCCTTTCTAGACAGCTCTGGGGCCAACGTCCTGACTTTC
. | TRBJ2-3 | TRBD2 | TRBV11-2 | CASSEGPGGTQYF | TGTGCCAGCAGTGAAGGACCGGGGGGTACGCAGTATTTT
. | TRBJ1-3 | . | TRBV7-9 | CASSLPIGGFSGNTIYF | TGTGCCAGCAGCTTACCTATCGGGGGTTTCTCTGGAAACACCATATATTTT
few | TRBJ2-7 | TRBD1 | TRBV5-1 | CASSFRLQGAVLYEQYF | TGCGCCAGCAGCTTTCGACTACAGGGGGCTGTTTTGTACGAGCAGTACTTC
once | TRBJ1-4 | . | TRBV5-1 | CASSPGQPATNEKLFF | TGCGCCAGCAGCCCCGGACAGCCTGCAACTAATGAAAAACTGTTTTTT
. | TRBJ2-7 | TRBD2 | TRBV2 | CASTGGANYEQYF | TGTGCCAGCACCGGGGGGGCCAACTACGAGCAGTACTTC